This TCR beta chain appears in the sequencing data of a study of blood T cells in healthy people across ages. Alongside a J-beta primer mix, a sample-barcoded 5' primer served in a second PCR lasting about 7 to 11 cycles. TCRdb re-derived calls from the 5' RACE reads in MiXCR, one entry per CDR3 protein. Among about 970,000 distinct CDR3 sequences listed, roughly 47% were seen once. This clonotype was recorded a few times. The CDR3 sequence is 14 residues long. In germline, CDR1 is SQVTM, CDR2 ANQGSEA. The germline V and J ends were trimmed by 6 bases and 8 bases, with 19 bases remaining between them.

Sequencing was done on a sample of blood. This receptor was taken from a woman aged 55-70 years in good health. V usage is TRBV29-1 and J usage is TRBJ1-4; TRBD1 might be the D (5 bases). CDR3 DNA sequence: TGCAGCGTAGCGCAGGGAGGGGAGTTCGAAAAACTGTTTTTT. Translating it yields CSVAQGGEFEKLFF.